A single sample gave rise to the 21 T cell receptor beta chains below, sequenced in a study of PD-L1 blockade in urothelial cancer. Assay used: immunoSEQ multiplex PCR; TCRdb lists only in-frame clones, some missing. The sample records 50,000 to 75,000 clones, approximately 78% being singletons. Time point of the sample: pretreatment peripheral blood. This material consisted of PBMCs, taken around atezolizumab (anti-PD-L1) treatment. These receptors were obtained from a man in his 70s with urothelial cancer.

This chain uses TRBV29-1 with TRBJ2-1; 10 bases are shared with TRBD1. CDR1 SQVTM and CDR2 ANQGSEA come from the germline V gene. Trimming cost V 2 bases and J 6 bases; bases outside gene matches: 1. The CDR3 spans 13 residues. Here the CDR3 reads CSVERTGGNEQFF. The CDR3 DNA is TGCAGCGTTGAAAGGACAGGGGGCAATGAGCAGTTCTTC.

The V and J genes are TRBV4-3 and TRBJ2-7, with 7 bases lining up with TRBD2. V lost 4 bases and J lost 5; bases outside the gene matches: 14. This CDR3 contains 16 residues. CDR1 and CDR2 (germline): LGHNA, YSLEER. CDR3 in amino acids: CASSPGILAAKNEQYF. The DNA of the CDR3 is TGCGCCAGCAGCCCGGGGATCCTAGCGGCAAAGAACGAGCAGTACTTC.

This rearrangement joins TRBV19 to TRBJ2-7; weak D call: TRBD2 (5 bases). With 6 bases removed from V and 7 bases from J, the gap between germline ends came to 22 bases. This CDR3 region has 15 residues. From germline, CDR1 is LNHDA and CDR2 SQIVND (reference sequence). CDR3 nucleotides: TGTGCCAGTAGCGATGGAGGACTGCCCCCCATAGAGCAGTACTTC. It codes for CASSDGGLPPIEQYF.

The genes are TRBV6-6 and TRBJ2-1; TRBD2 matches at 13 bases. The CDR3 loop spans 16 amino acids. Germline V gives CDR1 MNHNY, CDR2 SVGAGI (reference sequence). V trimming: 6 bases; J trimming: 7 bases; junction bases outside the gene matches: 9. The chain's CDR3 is CASSPAGLAGENEQFF. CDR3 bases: TGTGCCAGCAGCCCCGCAGGACTAGCGGGAGAAAATGAGCAGTTCTTC.

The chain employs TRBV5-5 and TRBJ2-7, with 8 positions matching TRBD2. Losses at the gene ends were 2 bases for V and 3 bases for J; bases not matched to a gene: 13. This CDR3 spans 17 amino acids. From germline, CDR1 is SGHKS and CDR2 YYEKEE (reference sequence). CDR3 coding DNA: TGTGCCAGCAGCTTAGAGGTCTCGCGGGAGGTCTACTACGAGCAGTACTTC. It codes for CASSLEVSREVYYEQYF.

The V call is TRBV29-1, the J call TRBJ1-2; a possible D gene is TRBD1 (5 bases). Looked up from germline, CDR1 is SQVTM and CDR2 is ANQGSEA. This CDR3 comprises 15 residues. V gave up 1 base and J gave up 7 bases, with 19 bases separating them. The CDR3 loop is CSVEGRGVGSGGYTF. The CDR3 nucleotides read TGCAGCGTTGAAGGGCGGGGCGTCGGCTCCGGTGGCTACACCTTC.

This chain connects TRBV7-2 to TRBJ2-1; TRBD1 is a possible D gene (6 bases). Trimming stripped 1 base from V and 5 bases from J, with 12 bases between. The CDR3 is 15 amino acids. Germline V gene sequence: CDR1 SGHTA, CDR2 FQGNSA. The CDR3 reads CASSLVVRGHNEQFF. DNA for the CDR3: TGTGCCAGCAGCTTAGTTGTCAGGGGCCACAATGAGCAGTTCTTC.

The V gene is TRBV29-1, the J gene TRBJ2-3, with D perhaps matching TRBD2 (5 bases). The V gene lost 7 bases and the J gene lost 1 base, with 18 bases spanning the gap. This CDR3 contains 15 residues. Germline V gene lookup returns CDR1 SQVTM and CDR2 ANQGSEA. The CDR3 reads CSALDSEEGTDTQYF. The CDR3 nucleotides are TGCAGCGCCCTGGATTCAGAGGAGGGCACAGATACGCAGTATTTT.

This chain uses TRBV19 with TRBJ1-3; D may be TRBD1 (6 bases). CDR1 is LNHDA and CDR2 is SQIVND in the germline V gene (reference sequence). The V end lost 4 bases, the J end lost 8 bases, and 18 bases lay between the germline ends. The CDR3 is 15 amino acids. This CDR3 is CASSTQSGQRDTIYF. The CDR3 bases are TGTGCCAGTAGTACTCAATCGGGACAACGGGACACCATATATTTT.

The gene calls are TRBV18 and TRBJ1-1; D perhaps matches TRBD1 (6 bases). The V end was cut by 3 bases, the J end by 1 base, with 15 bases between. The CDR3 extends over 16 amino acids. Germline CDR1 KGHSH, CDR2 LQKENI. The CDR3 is CASSPYNRAKNTEAFF. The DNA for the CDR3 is TGTGCCAGCTCACCTTACAACAGGGCCAAGAACACTGAAGCTTTCTTT.

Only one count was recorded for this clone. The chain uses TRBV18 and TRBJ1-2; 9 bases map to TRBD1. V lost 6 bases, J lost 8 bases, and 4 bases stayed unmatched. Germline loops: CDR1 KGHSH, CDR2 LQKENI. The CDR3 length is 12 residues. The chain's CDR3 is CASSGDRDGYTF. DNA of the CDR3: TGTGCCAGCTCGGGGGACAGGGACGGCTACACCTTC.

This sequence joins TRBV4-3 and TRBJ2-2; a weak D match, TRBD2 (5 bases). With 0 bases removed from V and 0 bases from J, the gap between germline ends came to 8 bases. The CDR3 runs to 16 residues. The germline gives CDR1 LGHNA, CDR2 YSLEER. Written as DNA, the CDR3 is TGCGCCAGCAGCCAAGAACCCGGGACGAACACCGGGGAGCTGTTTTTT. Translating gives CASSQEPGTNTGELFF.

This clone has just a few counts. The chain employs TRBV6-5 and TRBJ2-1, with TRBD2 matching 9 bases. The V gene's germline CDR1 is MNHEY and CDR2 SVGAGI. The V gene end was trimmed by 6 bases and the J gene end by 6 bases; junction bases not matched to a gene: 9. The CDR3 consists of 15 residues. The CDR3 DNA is TGTGCCAGCAGAGAGACACTAGCGGGCCGCAATGAGCAGTTCTTC. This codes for CASRETLAGRNEQFF.

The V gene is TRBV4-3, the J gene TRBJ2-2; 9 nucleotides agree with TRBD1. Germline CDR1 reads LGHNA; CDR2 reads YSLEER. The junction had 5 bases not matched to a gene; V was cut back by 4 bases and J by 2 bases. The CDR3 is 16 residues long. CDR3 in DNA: TGCGCCAGCAGCCTGGGGACAGGGCCAAACACCGGGGAGCTGTTTTTT. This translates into CASSLGTGPNTGELFF.

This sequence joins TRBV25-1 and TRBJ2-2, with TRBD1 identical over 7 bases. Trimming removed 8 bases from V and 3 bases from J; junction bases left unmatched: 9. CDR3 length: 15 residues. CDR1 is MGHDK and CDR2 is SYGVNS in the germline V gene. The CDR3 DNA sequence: TGTGCCAGCGGAGGATGGACAGGAGACACCGGGGAGCTGTTTTTT. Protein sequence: CASGGWTGDTGELFF. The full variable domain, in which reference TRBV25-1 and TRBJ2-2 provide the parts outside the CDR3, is EADIYQTPRYLVIGTGKKITLECSQTMGHDKMYWYQQDPGMELHLIHYSYGVNSTEKGDLSSESTVSRIRTEHFPLTLESARPSHTSQYLCASGGWTGDTGELFFGEGSRLTVL.

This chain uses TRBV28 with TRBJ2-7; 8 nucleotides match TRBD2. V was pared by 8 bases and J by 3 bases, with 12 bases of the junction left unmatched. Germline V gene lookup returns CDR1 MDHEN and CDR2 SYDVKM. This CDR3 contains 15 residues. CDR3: CASHRRGGLSYEQYF. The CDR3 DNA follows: TGTGCCAGCCACCGCCGCGGGGGGCTAAGCTACGAGCAGTACTTC.

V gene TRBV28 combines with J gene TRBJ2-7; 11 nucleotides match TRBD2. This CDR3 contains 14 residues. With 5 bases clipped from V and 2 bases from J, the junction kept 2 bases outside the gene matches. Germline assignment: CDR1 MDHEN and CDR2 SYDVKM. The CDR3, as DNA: TGTGCCAGCAGTCAACTAGCGGGAGCCTACGAGCAGTACTTC. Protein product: CASSQLAGAYEQYF. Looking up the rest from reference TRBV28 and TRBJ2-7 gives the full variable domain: DVKVTQSSRYLVKRTGEKVFLECVQDMDHENMFWYRQDPGLGLRLIYFSYDVKMKEKGDIPEGYSVSREKKERFSLILESASTNQTSMYLCASSQLAGAYEQYFGPGTRLTVT.

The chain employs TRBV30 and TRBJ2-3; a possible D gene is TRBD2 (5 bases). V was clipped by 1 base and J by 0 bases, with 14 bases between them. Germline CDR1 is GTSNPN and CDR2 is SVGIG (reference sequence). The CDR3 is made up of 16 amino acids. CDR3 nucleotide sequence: TGTGCCTGGAGTGCCGCCCGGGGATCTAGCACAGATACGCAGTATTTT. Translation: CAWSAARGSSTDTQYF. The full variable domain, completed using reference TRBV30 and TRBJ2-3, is SQTIHQWPATLVQPVGSPLSLECTVEGTSNPNLYWYRQAAGRGLQLLFYSVGIGQISSEVPQNLSASRPQDRQFILSSKKLLLSDSGFYLCAWSAARGSSTDTQYFGPGTRLTVL.

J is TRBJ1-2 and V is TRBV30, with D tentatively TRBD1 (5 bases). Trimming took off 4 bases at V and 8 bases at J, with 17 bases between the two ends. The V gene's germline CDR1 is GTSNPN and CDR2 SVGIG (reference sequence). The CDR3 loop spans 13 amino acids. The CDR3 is CAWTPGGSSGYTF. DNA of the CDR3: TGTGCCTGGACACCGGGGGGTTCGAGCGGCTACACCTTC.

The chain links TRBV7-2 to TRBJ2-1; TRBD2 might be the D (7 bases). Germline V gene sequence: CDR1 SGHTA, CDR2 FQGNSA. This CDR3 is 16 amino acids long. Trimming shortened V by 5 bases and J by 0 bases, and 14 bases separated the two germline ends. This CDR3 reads CASSPGGGSSYNEQFF. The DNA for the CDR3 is TGTGCCAGCAGCCCGGGGGGCGGGTCCTCCTACAATGAGCAGTTCTTC.

This CDR3 is CANPTGVGTGELFF. The CDR3 coding sequence is TGTGCCAACCCGACAGGGGTGGGAACCGGGGAGCTGTTTTTT. The V and J genes are TRBV7-9 and TRBJ2-2, with TRBD1 matching 8 bases. The CDR3 totals 14 residues. Germline V CDR1 and CDR2: SEHNR, FQNEAQ (reference sequence). J was trimmed by 5 bases and V by 10 bases; bases with no gene match: 9.